This T cell receptor beta chain was captured by sequencing in a study of human T cells and chemical hapten exposure. Study context: TCR yields differed between samples (mainly from small differences in pooled library volume).

Authors' data handling: TCR counts had a median of 95,638 per sample and spanned roughly 23,224 to 690,600. TCRdb independently ran MiXCR on the 5' RACE reads; one entry per CDR3 protein. For this entry, the V and J calls and clone size follow TCRdb and not the study's own pipeline. The sample comprises under 150,000 distinct CDR3 sequences, around 20% of which are singletons, and around 2.7% rests with the top ten. Unfractionated whole blood was the source of the extracted total RNA. CDR3 length: 17 residues. CDR1 and CDR2 from the germline V gene are SGHAT and FQNNGV. Trimming removed 1 base from V and 1 base from J, with 14 bases in between.

This clonotype was sampled from a human donor in good health. The chain combines TRBV11-2 with TRBJ2-4; perhaps TRBD2 as D (7 bases). CDR3: CASSLGGGGLAKNIQYF. Here the CDR3 DNA reads TGTGCCAGCAGCTTAGGGGGAGGGGGGCTTGCCAAAAACATTCAGTACTTC.